The 5 T cell receptor beta chains presented below share a single source sample, sequenced in a study of T cell repertoires in cytomegalovirus infection. TCRdb re-called the reads with MiXCR, one entry per CDR3 protein. Among about 160,000 distinct CDR3 sequences listed, roughly 21% were seen once. These TCRs' antigens remain unknown. This specimen consisted of CD8+ T cells from cultured PBMCs, obtained from culture after CMV antigen stimulation. Source of these receptors: a human donor in good health (CMV status not recorded). Some clones in this sample may be carry-over from other donors' samples.

The chain recombines TRBV5-6 with TRBJ1-1, with 7 bases matching TRBD1. The CDR3 totals 12 residues. J gave up 11 bases and V 3 bases, and 7 bases lay outside the gene matches. Germline V gives CDR1 SGHDT, CDR2 YYEEEE. CDR3 in amino acids: CASSSGQETAFF. CDR3 DNA: TGTGCCAGCAGCTCCGGACAGGAGACGGCTTTCTTT.

The genes are TRBV6-2 or TRBV6-3 and TRBJ2-5, with D possibly TRBD1 on 5 matching bases. The V end lost 5 bases, the J end lost 1 base, and 11 bases lay between the germline ends. CDR1 MNHEY and CDR2 SVGEGT come from the germline V gene. The CDR3 has 14 residues. The CDR3 spells CASSPVTAQETQYF. The CDR3 bases are TGTGCCAGCAGTCCGGTGACAGCCCAAGAGACCCAGTACTTC.

This clonotype was observed at least ten times. The rearrangement links TRBV7-9 to TRBJ1-2; D is perhaps TRBD1 (5 bases). With 4 bases removed from V and 3 bases from J, the gap between germline ends came to 21 bases. CDR3 size: 17 residues. Germline V gene sequence: CDR1 SEHNR, CDR2 FQNEAQ (reference sequence). CDR3 region: CASSSIRDGLQDYGYTF. In DNA form, the CDR3 reads TGTGCCAGCAGCTCGATCCGGGACGGCCTCCAGGACTATGGCTACACCTTC.

CDR3: CASSLLSSSYETQYF. For the CDR3, the DNA is TGTGCCAGCAGCTTACTTAGTAGTTCTTATGAGACCCAGTACTTC. This sequence joins TRBV7-2 and TRBJ2-5, with no clear D. The CDR3 covers 15 residues. Germline loops: CDR1 SGHTA, CDR2 FQGNSA. Deletions cut 2 bases from V and 5 bases from J, with 15 bases between.

This rearrangement joins TRBV6-6 to TRBJ1-1, with TRBD1 identical over 7 bases. The germline V gene encodes CDR1 MNHNY and CDR2 SVGAGI (reference sequence). V shed 5 bases, J shed 10 bases, and the junction held 13 bases outside the gene matches. This CDR3 comprises 14 residues. This CDR3 reads CASSGDSAGWLAFF. DNA of the CDR3: TGTGCCAGCAGTGGGGACAGCGCGGGTTGGTTAGCTTTCTTT.